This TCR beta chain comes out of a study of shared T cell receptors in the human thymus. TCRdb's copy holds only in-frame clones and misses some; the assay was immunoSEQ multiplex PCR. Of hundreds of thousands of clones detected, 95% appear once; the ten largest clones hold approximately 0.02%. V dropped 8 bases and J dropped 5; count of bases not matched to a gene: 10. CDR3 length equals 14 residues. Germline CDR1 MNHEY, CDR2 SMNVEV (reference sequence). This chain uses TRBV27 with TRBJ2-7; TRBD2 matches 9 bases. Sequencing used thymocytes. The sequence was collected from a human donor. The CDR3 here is CASGVSGSLNEQYF. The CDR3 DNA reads TGTGCCAGCGGGGTTAGCGGGAGCCTTAACGAGCAGTACTTC.